This TCR beta chain originates from a study of T cells after yellow fever vaccination. The V end lost 6 bases, the J end lost 1 base, and 7 bases lay between the germline ends. This CDR3 has 13 residues. Germline-derived CDR1 and CDR2 are SGHTA and FQGNSA. Study results and limitations: Most clones from primary vaccination were detected again post-booster (about 95% CD4, more than 85% CD8). Within FACS-sorted repertoires, abundant clonotypes contaminating from the bulk population could be present.

TCRdb re-derived calls from the 5' RACE reads in MiXCR, one entry per CDR3 protein. The table includes just under 600,000 distinct CDR3 sequences, 13% detected once. This clonotype was seen only a few times. The antigen is unknown. The specimen comprised PBMCs, sampled on the day of the yellow fever booster vaccination. This clonotype originated in a young man who received the YFV17D yellow fever vaccine. The rearrangement links TRBV7-2 to TRBJ2-1; no clear D gene. In DNA form, the CDR3 reads TGTGCCAGCAGAGGGCGGTCCTACAATGAGCAGTTCTTC. Amino acids: CASRGRSYNEQFF.